A selection of T cell receptor beta chains follows, all from one sample in a study of cytomegalovirus exposure and HLA in healthy donors. TCRdb's table, derived via immunoSEQ multiplex PCR, lists solely in-frame clones and lacks some. This table holds some 140,000 clones, roughly four fifths found once. The sequenced sample was PBMCs. Source of these receptors: a woman between 40 and 55 years old in good health and CMV-seronegative. Both conserved end residues are part of each CDR3. Fields, in order: clone size, V gene, J gene, D gene, CDR3 protein, CDR3 DNA. D genes are given only for firm matches. Only part of the rows carry a size: once, few, many, or a class if the clone is expanded.

clone_size: -
v_call: TRBV7-9
j_call: TRBJ1-5
d_call: -
cdr3_aa: CASSLGGGGGQPQHF
cdr3_nt: TGTGCCAGCAGCTTAGGGGGAGGGGGGGGTCAGCCCCAGCATTTT

clone_size: -
v_call: TRBV2
j_call: TRBJ2-1
d_call: -
cdr3_aa: CASSDGGAGYEQFF
cdr3_nt: TGTGCCAGCAGTGATGGGGGGGCGGGTTATGAGCAGTTCTTC

clone_size: -
v_call: TRBV4-1
j_call: TRBJ1-2
d_call: TRBD1
cdr3_aa: CASSHQGGDYGYTF
cdr3_nt: TGCGCCAGCAGCCACCAAGGGGGCGACTATGGCTACACCTTC

clone_size: -
v_call: TRBV2
j_call: TRBJ2-5
d_call: -
cdr3_aa: CASSGAFVGTQYF
cdr3_nt: TGTGCCAGCAGTGGAGCGTTCGTCGGGACCCAGTACTTC

clone_size: few
v_call: TRBV2
j_call: TRBJ2-7
d_call: -
cdr3_aa: CASSSGKSSYEQYF
cdr3_nt: TGTGCCAGCAGTTCCGGGAAGAGCTCCTACGAGCAGTACTTC

clone_size: -
v_call: TRBV4-1
j_call: TRBJ2-3
d_call: -
cdr3_aa: CASSQDGAYGGTDTQYF
cdr3_nt: TGCGCCAGCAGCCAAGACGGAGCTTACGGGGGCACAGATACGCAGTATTTT

clone_size: -
v_call: TRBV4-2
j_call: TRBJ2-2
d_call: TRBD2
cdr3_aa: CASSRKLAISGGDTGELFF
cdr3_nt: TGTGCCAGCAGCCGCAAGTTGGCAATCAGCGGGGGAGACACCGGGGAGCTGTTTTTT

clone_size: -
v_call: TRBV5-6
j_call: TRBJ2-1
d_call: -
cdr3_aa: CASETYNEQFF
cdr3_nt: TGTGCCAGCGAGACATACAATGAGCAGTTCTTC

clone_size: -
v_call: TRBV2
j_call: TRBJ2-6
d_call: TRBD1
cdr3_aa: CAITGGGGANVLTF
cdr3_nt: TGTGCCATAACAGGGGGCGGTGGGGCCAACGTCCTGACTTTC

clone_size: -
v_call: TRBV10-1
j_call: TRBJ1-5
d_call: -
cdr3_aa: CASSEDRTEFGDSNQPQHF
cdr3_nt: TGCGCCAGCAGTGAGGACCGCACCGAGTTCGGGGATAGCAATCAGCCCCAGCATTTT

clone_size: few
v_call: TRBV6-1
j_call: TRBJ2-1
d_call: -
cdr3_aa: CASSEVQETNEQFF
cdr3_nt: TGTGCCAGCAGTGAAGTCCAGGAAACCAATGAGCAGTTCTTC

clone_size: -
v_call: TRBV29-1
j_call: TRBJ1-4
d_call: -
cdr3_aa: CSVKNGGDEKLFF
cdr3_nt: TGCAGCGTTAAAAACGGAGGGGATGAAAAACTGTTTTTT

clone_size: -
v_call: TRBV29-1
j_call: TRBJ1-1
d_call: -
cdr3_aa: CSVASWNTEAFF
cdr3_nt: TGCAGCGTTGCGTCCTGGAACACTGAAGCTTTCTTT

clone_size: -
v_call: TRBV29-1
j_call: TRBJ2-1
d_call: -
cdr3_aa: CSPFLSSYNEQFF
cdr3_nt: TGCAGCCCATTTCTTAGCTCCTACAATGAGCAGTTCTTC

clone_size: -
v_call: TRBV7-9
j_call: TRBJ2-5
d_call: -
cdr3_aa: CASGIDQETQYF
cdr3_nt: TGTGCCAGCGGTATAGACCAAGAGACCCAGTACTTC

clone_size: -
v_call: TRBV6-1
j_call: TRBJ1-5
d_call: TRBD1
cdr3_aa: CASNPDRANQPQHF
cdr3_nt: TGTGCCAGCAACCCAGACAGGGCCAATCAGCCCCAGCATTTT

clone_size: -
v_call: TRBV7-2
j_call: TRBJ2-2
d_call: -
cdr3_aa: CASSLGGPTGELFF
cdr3_nt: TGTGCCAGCAGCTTAGGAGGGCCCACCGGGGAGCTGTTTTTT

clone_size: -
v_call: TRBV9
j_call: TRBJ1-2
d_call: -
cdr3_aa: CAGSVVAGVNGYTF
cdr3_nt: TGTGCCGGCAGCGTAGTGGCAGGGGTAAACGGCTACACCTTC

clone_size: -
v_call: TRBV7-8
j_call: TRBJ1-1
d_call: -
cdr3_aa: CASSHSRAGERNTEAFF
cdr3_nt: TGTGCCAGCAGCCATAGTAGGGCAGGGGAACGGAACACTGAAGCTTTCTTT

clone_size: -
v_call: TRBV7-2
j_call: TRBJ2-2
d_call: -
cdr3_aa: CASSSRGGARNTGELFF
cdr3_nt: TGTGCCAGCAGCTCTCGGGGCGGGGCGAGAAACACCGGGGAGCTGTTTTTT

clone_size: once
v_call: TRBV18
j_call: TRBJ1-3
d_call: -
cdr3_aa: CASSPREAVRSGNTIYF
cdr3_nt: TGTGCCAGCTCTCCGAGGGAGGCAGTTCGGTCTGGAAACACCATATATTTT

clone_size: -
v_call: TRBV9
j_call: TRBJ1-2
d_call: TRBD1
cdr3_aa: CASSVELGTGPFF
cdr3_nt: TGTGCCAGCAGCGTAGAATTAGGGACAGGGCCTTTCTTC

clone_size: -
v_call: TRBV2
j_call: TRBJ2-4
d_call: -
cdr3_aa: CASRPWGVGTKNIQYF
cdr3_nt: TGTGCCAGCAGACCTTGGGGGGTCGGGACCAAAAACATTCAGTACTTC

clone_size: -
v_call: TRBV10-1
j_call: TRBJ2-3
d_call: -
cdr3_aa: CASSEGQRTDTQYF
cdr3_nt: TGCGCCAGCAGTGAAGGACAGCGCACAGATACGCAGTATTTT

clone_size: -
v_call: TRBV7-9
j_call: TRBJ1-1
d_call: TRBD1
cdr3_aa: CASSLVGGTGEGTEAFF
cdr3_nt: TGTGCCAGCAGCTTAGTAGGGGGGACAGGGGAGGGAACTGAAGCTTTCTTT

clone_size: -
v_call: TRBV19
j_call: TRBJ2-2
d_call: TRBD1
cdr3_aa: CASTRTGGNTGELFF
cdr3_nt: TGTGCCAGTACCCGGACAGGGGGGAACACCGGGGAGCTGTTTTTT

clone_size: few
v_call: TRBV10-3
j_call: TRBJ2-2
d_call: TRBD1
cdr3_aa: CAISLRGLFSWDTGELFF
cdr3_nt: TGTGCCATCAGCCTCAGGGGGTTGTTTTCGTGGGACACCGGGGAGCTGTTTTTT

clone_size: -
v_call: TRBV19
j_call: TRBJ1-2
d_call: TRBD1
cdr3_aa: CASSPGQGVYGYTF
cdr3_nt: TGTGCCAGTAGTCCAGGACAGGGCGTCTATGGCTACACCTTC

clone_size: -
v_call: TRBV7-3
j_call: TRBJ2-2
d_call: TRBD1
cdr3_aa: CASSWTGLAGELFF
cdr3_nt: TGTGCCAGCAGCTGGACAGGGTTGGCCGGGGAGCTGTTTTTT

clone_size: -
v_call: TRBV28
j_call: TRBJ1-2
d_call: TRBD1
cdr3_aa: CASSPGDRENYGYTF
cdr3_nt: TGTGCCAGCAGTCCCGGGGACAGGGAAAACTATGGCTACACCTTC